This is a list of T cell receptor beta chains from one sample in a study of blood T cell repertoires in COVID-19. Clones were read by immunoSEQ multiplex PCR, and TCRdb kept only the in-frame ones, dropping some. Here the sample spans roughly 200,000 clones, more than 75% being singletons. The sequencing input was peripheral blood. These receptors were obtained from a woman in her 50s with active or convalescent COVID-19. CDR3s include the opening cysteine and the closing phenylalanine or tryptophan. The D gene is left open where the match is weak. Rows may omit the clone size; those that give it use once, few, many or a size class.

cdr3_nt: TGTGCCAGCAGTGGGACAGGGCTCACAGATACGCAGTATTTT
cdr3_aa: CASSGTGLTDTQYF
v_call: TRBV7-9
j_call: TRBJ2-3
clone_size: once
d_call: TRBD1

cdr3_nt: TGTGCCAGCAGCTCTTCGGGGGGACGACATGAAAAACTGTTTTTT
cdr3_aa: CASSSSGGRHEKLFF
v_call: TRBV28
j_call: TRBJ1-4
clone_size: -
d_call: -

cdr3_nt: TGTGCCAGCAGCCCACTCCGGGACAAGACAGATACGCAGTATTTT
cdr3_aa: CASSPLRDKTDTQYF
v_call: TRBV11-1
j_call: TRBJ2-3
clone_size: -
d_call: -

cdr3_nt: TGTGCCAGCACCCCGGGTGGGGGGATGACTTTCTTT
cdr3_aa: CASTPGGGMTFF
v_call: TRBV25-1
j_call: TRBJ1-1
clone_size: -
d_call: -

cdr3_nt: TGTGCCAGCACCAATAGACTAGCGGGGTCCAATGAGCAGTTCTTC
cdr3_aa: CASTNRLAGSNEQFF
v_call: TRBV7-2
j_call: TRBJ2-1
clone_size: few
d_call: TRBD2

cdr3_nt: TGTGCCAGCAGCCCCGACAGAGCAAATGAAAAACTGTTTTTT
cdr3_aa: CASSPDRANEKLFF
v_call: TRBV7-2
j_call: TRBJ1-4
clone_size: -
d_call: -

cdr3_nt: TGTGCCTGGAGTGTACGTACTAGCGGGGGCGCAGAGACGCAGTATTTT
cdr3_aa: CAWSVRTSGGAETQYF
v_call: TRBV30
j_call: TRBJ2-3
clone_size: -
d_call: TRBD2

cdr3_nt: TGTGCCAGCTCACCACCGTTCGGGGGGCCCTACAATGAGCAGTTCTTC
cdr3_aa: CASSPPFGGPYNEQFF
v_call: TRBV18
j_call: TRBJ2-1
clone_size: -
d_call: -

cdr3_nt: TGTGCCAGCAGCGTAGAGGGGGGGCCAACCTACGAGCAGTACTTC
cdr3_aa: CASSVEGGPTYEQYF
v_call: TRBV9
j_call: TRBJ2-7
clone_size: few
d_call: -

cdr3_nt: TGTGCCAGCAGCTTCCTAGGCACCTCCTACAATGAGCAGTTCTTC
cdr3_aa: CASSFLGTSYNEQFF
v_call: TRBV7-2
j_call: TRBJ2-1
clone_size: -
d_call: -

cdr3_nt: TGTGCCAGTAGTATCGGCGCGGGAACCTACGAGCAGTACTTC
cdr3_aa: CASSIGAGTYEQYF
v_call: TRBV19
j_call: TRBJ2-7
clone_size: -
d_call: -

cdr3_nt: TGTGCCAGCAGTCGTCCTGGCGGGGGGGCCTACGAGCAGTACTTC
cdr3_aa: CASSRPGGGAYEQYF
v_call: TRBV6-2/TRBV6-3
j_call: TRBJ2-7
clone_size: -
d_call: TRBD2

cdr3_nt: TGTGCCAGCAGTGAAAGTACAGGAGCATGGGGCAATCAGCCCCAGCATTTT
cdr3_aa: CASSESTGAWGNQPQHF
v_call: TRBV6-1
j_call: TRBJ1-5
clone_size: -
d_call: -

cdr3_nt: TGTGCCAGCAACCGTCGACAGGGTGATAATGAGCAGTTCTTC
cdr3_aa: CASNRRQGDNEQFF
v_call: TRBV6-5
j_call: TRBJ2-1
clone_size: -
d_call: TRBD1

cdr3_nt: TGTGCCAGCAGTTTCCGCCTTAGGGAGGGGCAGGAGAACACTGAAGCTTTCTTT
cdr3_aa: CASSFRLREGQENTEAFF
v_call: TRBV27
j_call: TRBJ1-1
clone_size: -
d_call: -

cdr3_nt: TGTGCCAGCACTTTGAGGGGGGGGGCCCTCACAGATACGCAGTATTTT
cdr3_aa: CASTLRGGALTDTQYF
v_call: TRBV27
j_call: TRBJ2-3
clone_size: -
d_call: -

cdr3_nt: TGTGCCAGCACCCTTTGGACGGGATCTACCTACGAGCAGTACTTC
cdr3_aa: CASTLWTGSTYEQYF
v_call: TRBV7-3
j_call: TRBJ2-7
clone_size: -
d_call: -

cdr3_nt: TGTGCCAGCAGTTTATTGGGGGCGAATCAGCCCCAGCATTTT
cdr3_aa: CASSLLGANQPQHF
v_call: TRBV28
j_call: TRBJ1-5
clone_size: -
d_call: -

cdr3_nt: TGTGCCAGCAGCGTAGAGGGCAGGGACTATGGAAACACCATATATTTT
cdr3_aa: CASSVEGRDYGNTIYF
v_call: TRBV9
j_call: TRBJ1-3
clone_size: -
d_call: -

cdr3_nt: TGTGCCTCCGGGGACTATGGCTACACCTTC
cdr3_aa: CASGDYGYTF
v_call: TRBV3-1/TRBV3-2
j_call: TRBJ1-2
clone_size: once
d_call: -

cdr3_nt: TGTGCCATCAGTGAAAGTACAGAACAAGAGACCCAGTACTTC
cdr3_aa: CAISESTEQETQYF
v_call: TRBV10-3
j_call: TRBJ2-5
clone_size: -
d_call: -

cdr3_nt: TGTGCCAGCAGTTACTCGTCCGGTTATAGCAATCAGCCCCAGCATTTT
cdr3_aa: CASSYSSGYSNQPQHF
v_call: TRBV6-6
j_call: TRBJ1-5
clone_size: -
d_call: -

cdr3_nt: TGTGCCAGCAGCCCTGGACTAGCGGGATTAGAGACCCAGTACTTC
cdr3_aa: CASSPGLAGLETQYF
v_call: TRBV7-7
j_call: TRBJ2-5
clone_size: once
d_call: TRBD2

cdr3_nt: TGTGCCAGTAGTACTTCCGGACAGGGGGCCGTCACCATATATTTT
cdr3_aa: CASSTSGQGAVTIYF
v_call: TRBV19
j_call: TRBJ1-3
clone_size: few
d_call: TRBD1

cdr3_nt: TGTGCCAGCAGCTTGGCGTCGGGGTTTGCTGAGCAGTTCTTC
cdr3_aa: CASSLASGFAEQFF
v_call: TRBV5-6
j_call: TRBJ2-1
clone_size: -
d_call: -

cdr3_nt: TGTGCCTGGAGTGTGACAGGGGGGCCTGGAAACACCATATATTTT
cdr3_aa: CAWSVTGGPGNTIYF
v_call: TRBV30
j_call: TRBJ1-3
clone_size: -
d_call: TRBD1

cdr3_nt: TGTGCCAGCTCAAACACGATAGCCCCAGCAGATACGCAGTATTTT
cdr3_aa: CASSNTIAPADTQYF
v_call: TRBV18
j_call: TRBJ2-3
clone_size: -
d_call: -

cdr3_nt: TGTGCCAGCAGCTTAGCTAGCGGGACGGGTAATGAGCAGTTCTTC
cdr3_aa: CASSLASGTGNEQFF
v_call: TRBV7-2
j_call: TRBJ2-1
clone_size: -
d_call: TRBD2

cdr3_nt: TGTGCCTGGAGTCCAAACATGAACACTGAAGCTTTCTTT
cdr3_aa: CAWSPNMNTEAFF
v_call: TRBV30
j_call: TRBJ1-1
clone_size: -
d_call: -

cdr3_nt: TGTGCCAGCAGCCATCGGGCCCGGGGTAGGAACACTGAAGCTTTCTTT
cdr3_aa: CASSHRARGRNTEAFF
v_call: TRBV14
j_call: TRBJ1-1
clone_size: -
d_call: -

cdr3_nt: TGCGCCAGCAGGCGCTCCGGGGGGGCCCAAGAGACCCAGTACTTC
cdr3_aa: CASRRSGGAQETQYF
v_call: TRBV5-1
j_call: TRBJ2-5
clone_size: -
d_call: TRBD2

cdr3_nt: TGTGCCAGCAGCGTAGTTGGCGGCTCCTACAATGAGCAGTTCTTC
cdr3_aa: CASSVVGGSYNEQFF
v_call: TRBV9
j_call: TRBJ2-1
clone_size: -
d_call: -

cdr3_nt: TGTGCCAGCAGCCAAGGGGCCCAAGACAGGGTCCACGAGCAGTACTTC
cdr3_aa: CASSQGAQDRVHEQYF
v_call: TRBV3-1/TRBV3-2
j_call: TRBJ2-7
clone_size: -
d_call: TRBD1

cdr3_nt: TGCGCCAGCAGCCTTACTAGCAATGAGCAGTTCTTC
cdr3_aa: CASSLTSNEQFF
v_call: TRBV4-1
j_call: TRBJ2-1
clone_size: -
d_call: -

cdr3_nt: TGTGCCAGCAGTCAACAGGGAGTTGAAAAACTGTTTTTT
cdr3_aa: CASSQQGVEKLFF
v_call: TRBV25-1
j_call: TRBJ1-4
clone_size: -
d_call: -

cdr3_nt: TGTGCCAGCCTAGACCCTCGCTATGGCTACACCTTC
cdr3_aa: CASLDPRYGYTF
v_call: TRBV27
j_call: TRBJ1-2
clone_size: once
d_call: -

cdr3_nt: TGTGCCAGCAGTTATACCTTACCAAGGGGGCTGGAGACCCAGTACTTC
cdr3_aa: CASSYTLPRGLETQYF
v_call: TRBV6-5
j_call: TRBJ2-5
clone_size: -
d_call: TRBD1

cdr3_nt: TGTGCCAGCAGTCGGGGGGGCCTCTACAATGAGCAGTTCTTC
cdr3_aa: CASSRGGLYNEQFF
v_call: TRBV6-2/TRBV6-3
j_call: TRBJ2-1
clone_size: -
d_call: TRBD2

cdr3_nt: TGTGCCAGCAGCCGGAGCCACGAGCAGTACTTC
cdr3_aa: CASSRSHEQYF
v_call: TRBV14
j_call: TRBJ2-7
clone_size: few
d_call: -

cdr3_nt: TGTGCCAGCAGCTTTGGGGCGGTCTATGGCTACACCTTC
cdr3_aa: CASSFGAVYGYTF
v_call: TRBV5-4
j_call: TRBJ1-2
clone_size: -
d_call: -

cdr3_nt: TGTGCCTCCCCGTCCGGACAGGGCACCAACACTGAAGCTTTCTTT
cdr3_aa: CASPSGQGTNTEAFF
v_call: TRBV30
j_call: TRBJ1-1
clone_size: -
d_call: TRBD1

cdr3_nt: TGTGCCAGTAGCCGTCTACCCGGGACAGGGCTCTATGGCTACACCTTC
cdr3_aa: CASSRLPGTGLYGYTF
v_call: TRBV19
j_call: TRBJ1-2
clone_size: -
d_call: TRBD1

cdr3_nt: TGCAGCGTCAGGGATCTTGATCGCGAGCAGTACTTC
cdr3_aa: CSVRDLDREQYF
v_call: TRBV29-1
j_call: TRBJ2-7
clone_size: few
d_call: -

cdr3_nt: TGTGCCAGCAGCCCCGGGACAGCTACTAATGAGCAGTTCTTC
cdr3_aa: CASSPGTATNEQFF
v_call: TRBV5-6
j_call: TRBJ2-1
clone_size: few
d_call: TRBD1

cdr3_nt: TGTGCCACCAGCAGCGAGTACCGGGGACTAGCGGTGCTCTACGAGCAGTACTTC
cdr3_aa: CATSSEYRGLAVLYEQYF
v_call: TRBV15
j_call: TRBJ2-7
clone_size: few
d_call: TRBD2

cdr3_nt: TGTGCCAGCACACAAGGGGGGGTCGGCTATGGCTACACCTTC
cdr3_aa: CASTQGGVGYGYTF
v_call: TRBV7-8
j_call: TRBJ1-2
clone_size: few
d_call: -

cdr3_nt: TGCGCCAGCAGCGACTGGCAAACAGGAGATACGCAGTATTTT
cdr3_aa: CASSDWQTGDTQYF
v_call: TRBV5-1
j_call: TRBJ2-3
clone_size: -
d_call: -

cdr3_nt: TGTGCCAGTAGTATCTCGGGTCAGCCCCAGCATTTT
cdr3_aa: CASSISGQPQHF
v_call: TRBV19
j_call: TRBJ1-5
clone_size: -
d_call: -

cdr3_nt: TGTGCCTGGAGCACGATAAGTTACAGTTCCTCTGGAAACACCATATATTTT
cdr3_aa: CAWSTISYSSSGNTIYF
v_call: TRBV30
j_call: TRBJ1-3
clone_size: few
d_call: -

cdr3_nt: TGTGCCAGCAGCCAGCTGGGGGGGGACATTCAGTACTTC
cdr3_aa: CASSQLGGDIQYF
v_call: TRBV5-6
j_call: TRBJ2-4
clone_size: -
d_call: TRBD2

cdr3_nt: TGTGCCATCAGACAGGCTAACACTGAAGCTTTCTTT
cdr3_aa: CAIRQANTEAFF
v_call: TRBV10-3
j_call: TRBJ1-1
clone_size: -
d_call: -

cdr3_nt: TGTGCCTGGCGAGCCAGGGGAGCCGGGGAGCTGTTTTTT
cdr3_aa: CAWRARGAGELFF
v_call: TRBV30
j_call: TRBJ2-2
clone_size: once
d_call: -

cdr3_nt: TGTGCCAGCAGTGAATCGGTGCGCGGAGCCCAGCATTTT
cdr3_aa: CASSESVRGAQHF
v_call: TRBV6-1
j_call: TRBJ1-5
clone_size: -
d_call: -